The source of this T cell receptor beta chain is a study of cytomegalovirus exposure and HLA in healthy donors. PCR primers comprised 60 Vbeta and 13 Jbeta primers. Clones were sequenced by immunoSEQ multiplex PCR, and TCRdb holds only the in-frame ones, with some missing. The sample contains some 140,000 clones, roughly 80% of which appear only once. The count of this clone is one. Germline-derived CDR1 and CDR2 are LGHNA and YNFKEQ. Deletions cut 1 base from V and 5 bases from J, with 8 bases between. CDR3 length: 14 residues. Material: PBMCs. The gene calls are TRBV4-2 and TRBJ1-4; D remains unclear. This TCR was sampled from a young man in good health and CMV-seropositive. The CDR3 region is CASSQGAVNEKLFF. The CDR3 nucleotides are TGTGCCAGCAGCCAAGGGGCAGTAAATGAAAAACTGTTTTTT.